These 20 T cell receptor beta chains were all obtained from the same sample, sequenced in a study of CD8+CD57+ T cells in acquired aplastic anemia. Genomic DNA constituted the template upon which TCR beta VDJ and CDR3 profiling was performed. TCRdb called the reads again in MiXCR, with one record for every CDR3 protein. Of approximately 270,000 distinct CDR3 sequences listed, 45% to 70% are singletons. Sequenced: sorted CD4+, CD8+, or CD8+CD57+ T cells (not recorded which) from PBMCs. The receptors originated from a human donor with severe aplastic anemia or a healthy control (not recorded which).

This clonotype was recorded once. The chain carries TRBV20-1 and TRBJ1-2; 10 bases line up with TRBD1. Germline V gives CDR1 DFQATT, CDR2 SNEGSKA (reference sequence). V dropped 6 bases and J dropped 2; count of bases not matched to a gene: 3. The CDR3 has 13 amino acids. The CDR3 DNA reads TGCAGTGCCCCGGGACAGGGGAACTATGGCTACACCTTC. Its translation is CSAPGQGNYGYTF.

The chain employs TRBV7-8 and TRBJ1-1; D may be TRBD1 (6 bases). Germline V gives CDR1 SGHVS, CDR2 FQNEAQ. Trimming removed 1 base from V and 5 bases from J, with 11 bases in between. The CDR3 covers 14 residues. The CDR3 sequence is CASSLVSGATEAFF. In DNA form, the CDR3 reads TGTGCCAGCAGCTTAGTCTCAGGGGCGACTGAAGCTTTCTTT.

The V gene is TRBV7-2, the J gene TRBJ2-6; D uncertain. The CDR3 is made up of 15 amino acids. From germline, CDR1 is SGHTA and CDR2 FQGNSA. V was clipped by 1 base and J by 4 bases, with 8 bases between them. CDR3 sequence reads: CASSLEPPGANVLTF. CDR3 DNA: TGTGCCAGCAGCTTAGAGCCTCCGGGGGCCAACGTCCTGACTTTC.

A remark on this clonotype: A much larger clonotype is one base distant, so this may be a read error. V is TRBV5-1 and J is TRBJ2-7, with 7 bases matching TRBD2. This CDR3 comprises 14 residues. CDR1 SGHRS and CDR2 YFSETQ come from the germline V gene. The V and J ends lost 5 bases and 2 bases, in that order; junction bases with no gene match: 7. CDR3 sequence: CASRGGGGTYEQYF. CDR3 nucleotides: TGCGCCAGCAGGGGGGGGGGGGGGACCTACGAGCAGTACTTC. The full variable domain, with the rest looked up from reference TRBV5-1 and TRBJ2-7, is KAGVTQTPRYLIKTRGQQVTLSCSPISGHRSVSWYQQTPGQGLQFLFEYFSETQRNKGNFPGRFSGRQFSNSRSEMNVSTLELGDSALYLCASRGGGGTYEQYFGPGTRLTVT.

For the CDR3, the DNA is TGTGCCAGCAGGCCCTTACGGGAAGAGCAGTTCTTC. Protein product: CASRPLREEQFF. The J gene is TRBJ2-1, the V gene TRBV12-3 or TRBV12-4, with D possibly being TRBD2 (5 bases). CDR3 size: 12 residues. The ends were cut back, 6 bases at V and 10 bases at J, with 13 bases in the middle.

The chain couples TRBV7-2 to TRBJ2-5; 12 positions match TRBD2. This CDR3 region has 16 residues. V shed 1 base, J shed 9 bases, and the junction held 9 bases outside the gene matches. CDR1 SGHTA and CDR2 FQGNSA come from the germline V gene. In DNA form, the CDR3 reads TGTGCCAGCAGCTTAGGTCGTCGACTAGCGGGGGAAGCCCAGTACTTC. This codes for CASSLGRRLAGEAQYF. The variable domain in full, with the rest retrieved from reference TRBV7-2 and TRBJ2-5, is GAGVSQSPSNKVTEKGKDVELRCDPISGHTALYWYRQSLGQGLEFLIYFQGNSAPDKSGLPSDRFSAERTGGSVSTLTIQRTQQEDSAVYLCASSLGRRLAGEAQYFGPGTRLLVL.

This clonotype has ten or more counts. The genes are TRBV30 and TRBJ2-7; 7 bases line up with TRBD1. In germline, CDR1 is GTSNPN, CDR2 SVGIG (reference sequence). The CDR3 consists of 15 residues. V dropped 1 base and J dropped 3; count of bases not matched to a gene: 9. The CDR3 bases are TGTGCCTGGAGTGCGGACAGGACAGTTAACTACGAGCAGTACTTC. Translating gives CAWSADRTVNYEQYF.

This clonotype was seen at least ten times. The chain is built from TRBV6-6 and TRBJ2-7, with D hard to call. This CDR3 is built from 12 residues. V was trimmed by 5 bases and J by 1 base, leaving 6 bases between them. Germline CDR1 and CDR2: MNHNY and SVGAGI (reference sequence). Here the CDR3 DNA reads TGTGCCAGCAGTCCGGCGTCCTACGAGCAGTACTTC. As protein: CASSPASYEQYF.

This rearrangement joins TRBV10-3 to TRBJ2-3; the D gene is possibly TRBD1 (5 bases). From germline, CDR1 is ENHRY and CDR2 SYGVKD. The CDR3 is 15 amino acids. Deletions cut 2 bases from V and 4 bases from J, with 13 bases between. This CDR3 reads CAISEVGAGPDTQYF. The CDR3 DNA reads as TGTGCCATCAGTGAGGTTGGGGCAGGGCCAGATACGCAGTATTTT.

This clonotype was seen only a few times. CDR3 in DNA: TGTGCCAGCAGTCTGGACAGGCGGAACACTGAAGCTTTCTTT. Translation: CASSLDRRNTEAFF. The V call is TRBV5-4, the J call TRBJ1-1; 7 bases are shared with TRBD1. Germline V lookup: CDR1 SGHNT, CDR2 YYREEE (reference sequence). The CDR3 spans 14 residues. The J segment lost 1 base and the V segment lost 5 bases, leaving 5 bases of the junction unmatched.

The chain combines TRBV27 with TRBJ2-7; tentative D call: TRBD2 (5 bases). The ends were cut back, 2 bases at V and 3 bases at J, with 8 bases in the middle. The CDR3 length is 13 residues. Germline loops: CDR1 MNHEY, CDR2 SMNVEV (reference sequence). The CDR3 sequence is CASSLDGNYEQYF. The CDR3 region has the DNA TGTGCCAGCAGTTTAGACGGGAACTACGAGCAGTACTTC.

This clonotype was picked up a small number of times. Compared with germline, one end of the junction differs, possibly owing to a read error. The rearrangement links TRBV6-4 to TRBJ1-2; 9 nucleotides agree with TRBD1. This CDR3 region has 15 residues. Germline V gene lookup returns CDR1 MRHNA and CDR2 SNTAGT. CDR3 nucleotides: TGTGCCAGCAGTTACTCCCCGGACAGGGGAAATGGCTACACCTTC. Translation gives CASSYSPDRGNGYTF.

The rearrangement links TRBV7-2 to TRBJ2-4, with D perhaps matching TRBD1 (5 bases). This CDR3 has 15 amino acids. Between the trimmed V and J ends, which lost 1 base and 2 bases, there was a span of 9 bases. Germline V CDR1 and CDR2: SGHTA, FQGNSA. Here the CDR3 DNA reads TGTGCCAGCAGCTTAGGTCAGGGCCCCAAAAACATTCAGTACTTC. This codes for CASSLGQGPKNIQYF.

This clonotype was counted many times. The CDR3 loop is CASSGDRASPLHF. CDR3 bases: TGTGCCAGCAGTGGGGACAGGGCCTCACCCCTCCACTTT. The chain couples TRBV6-1 to TRBJ1-6; 9 bases fit TRBD1. Germline assignment: CDR1 MNHNS and CDR2 SASEGT. Germline trimming cut 4 bases from V and 10 bases from J; bases unmatched to any gene: 2. The CDR3 runs to 13 residues.

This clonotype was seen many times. The CDR3 nucleotides read TGCAGTGCTAGAGTCGATACAGGGGGTGAGACCCAGTACTTC. The encoded protein is CSARVDTGGETQYF. The chain carries TRBV20-1 and TRBJ2-5; 8 nucleotides line up with TRBD1. The CDR3 runs 14 residues. The J segment lost 5 bases and the V segment lost 1 base, leaving 6 bases of the junction unmatched. Germline-derived CDR1 and CDR2 are DFQATT and SNEGSKA (reference sequence).

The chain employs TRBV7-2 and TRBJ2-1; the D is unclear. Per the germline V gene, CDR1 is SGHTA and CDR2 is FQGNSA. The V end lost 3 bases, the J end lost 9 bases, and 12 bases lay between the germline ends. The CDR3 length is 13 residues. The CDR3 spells CASSFTTVGEQFF. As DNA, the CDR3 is TGTGCCAGCAGCTTCACAACTGTTGGTGAGCAGTTCTTC.

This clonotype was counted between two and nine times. The chain's CDR3 is CSAERREAKAQYF. The CDR3 DNA follows: TGCAGTGCTGAGCGGCGGGAGGCCAAGGCCCAGTACTTC. The rearrangement joins TRBV20-1 to TRBJ2-5; TRBD2 matches 8 bases. CDR1 is DFQATT, CDR2 SNEGSKA, per germline (reference sequence). V lost 5 bases, J lost 9 bases, and 11 bases stayed unmatched. This CDR3 has 13 residues.

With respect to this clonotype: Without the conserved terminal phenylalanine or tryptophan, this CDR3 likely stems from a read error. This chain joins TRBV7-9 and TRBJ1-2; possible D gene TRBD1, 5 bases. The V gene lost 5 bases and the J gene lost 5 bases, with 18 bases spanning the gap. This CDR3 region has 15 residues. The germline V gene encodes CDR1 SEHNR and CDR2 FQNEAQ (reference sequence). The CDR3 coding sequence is TGTGCCAGCAGCCCAGGGAAAGGCGCGGGTTATGGCTACACCCTC. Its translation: CASSPGKGAGYGYTL.

CDR3 DNA: TGCAGCGTTGGAGGCAGGGACTACGAGCAGTACTTC. Translation gives CSVGGRDYEQYF. This chain uses TRBV29-1 with TRBJ2-7; tentatively, D is TRBD1 (5 bases). The CDR3 totals 12 residues. Germline values: CDR1 SQVTM, CDR2 ANQGSEA. Trimming removed 4 bases at V and 3 bases at J, with 10 bases between.

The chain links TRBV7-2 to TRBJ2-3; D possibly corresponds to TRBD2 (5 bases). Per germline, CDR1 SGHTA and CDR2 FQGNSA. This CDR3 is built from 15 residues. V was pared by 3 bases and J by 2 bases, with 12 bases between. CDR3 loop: CASSLGRLNTDTQYF. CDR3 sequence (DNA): TGTGCCAGCAGCTTGGGCAGACTAAACACAGATACGCAGTATTTT.